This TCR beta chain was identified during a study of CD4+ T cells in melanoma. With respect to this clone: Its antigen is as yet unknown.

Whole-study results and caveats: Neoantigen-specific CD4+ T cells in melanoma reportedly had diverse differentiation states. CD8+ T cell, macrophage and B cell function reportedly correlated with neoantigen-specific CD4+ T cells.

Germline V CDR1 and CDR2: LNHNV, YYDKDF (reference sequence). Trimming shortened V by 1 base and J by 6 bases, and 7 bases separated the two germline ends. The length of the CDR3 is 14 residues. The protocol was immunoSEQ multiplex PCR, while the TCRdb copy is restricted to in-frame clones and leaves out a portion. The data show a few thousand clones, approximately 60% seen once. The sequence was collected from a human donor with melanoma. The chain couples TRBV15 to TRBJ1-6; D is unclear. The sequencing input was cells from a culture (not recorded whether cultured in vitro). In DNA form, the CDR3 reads TGTGCCACCAGCAGAGGGTTGGGTAATTCACCCCTCCACTTT. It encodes CATSRGLGNSPLHF.